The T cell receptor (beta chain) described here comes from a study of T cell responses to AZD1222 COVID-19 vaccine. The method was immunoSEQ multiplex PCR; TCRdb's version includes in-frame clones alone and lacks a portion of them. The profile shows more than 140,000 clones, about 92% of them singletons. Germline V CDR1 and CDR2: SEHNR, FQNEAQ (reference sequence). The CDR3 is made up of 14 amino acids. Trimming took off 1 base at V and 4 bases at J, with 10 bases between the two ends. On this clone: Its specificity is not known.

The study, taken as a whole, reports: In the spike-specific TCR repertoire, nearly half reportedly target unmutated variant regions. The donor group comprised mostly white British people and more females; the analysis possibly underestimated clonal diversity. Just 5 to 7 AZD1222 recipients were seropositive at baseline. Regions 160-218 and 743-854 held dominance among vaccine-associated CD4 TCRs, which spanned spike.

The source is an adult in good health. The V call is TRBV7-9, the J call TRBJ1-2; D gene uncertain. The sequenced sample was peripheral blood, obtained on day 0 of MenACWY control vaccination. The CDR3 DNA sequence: TGTGCCAGCAGCTTAGGTCCTGAAAGCTATGGCTACACCTTC. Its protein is CASSLGPESYGYTF. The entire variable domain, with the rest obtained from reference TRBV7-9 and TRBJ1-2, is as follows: DTGVSQNPRHKITKRGQNVTFRCDPISEHNRLYWYRQTLGQGPEFLTYFQNEAQLEKSRLLSDRFSAERPKGSFSTLEIQRTEQGDSAMYLCASSLGPESYGYTFGSGTRLTVV.